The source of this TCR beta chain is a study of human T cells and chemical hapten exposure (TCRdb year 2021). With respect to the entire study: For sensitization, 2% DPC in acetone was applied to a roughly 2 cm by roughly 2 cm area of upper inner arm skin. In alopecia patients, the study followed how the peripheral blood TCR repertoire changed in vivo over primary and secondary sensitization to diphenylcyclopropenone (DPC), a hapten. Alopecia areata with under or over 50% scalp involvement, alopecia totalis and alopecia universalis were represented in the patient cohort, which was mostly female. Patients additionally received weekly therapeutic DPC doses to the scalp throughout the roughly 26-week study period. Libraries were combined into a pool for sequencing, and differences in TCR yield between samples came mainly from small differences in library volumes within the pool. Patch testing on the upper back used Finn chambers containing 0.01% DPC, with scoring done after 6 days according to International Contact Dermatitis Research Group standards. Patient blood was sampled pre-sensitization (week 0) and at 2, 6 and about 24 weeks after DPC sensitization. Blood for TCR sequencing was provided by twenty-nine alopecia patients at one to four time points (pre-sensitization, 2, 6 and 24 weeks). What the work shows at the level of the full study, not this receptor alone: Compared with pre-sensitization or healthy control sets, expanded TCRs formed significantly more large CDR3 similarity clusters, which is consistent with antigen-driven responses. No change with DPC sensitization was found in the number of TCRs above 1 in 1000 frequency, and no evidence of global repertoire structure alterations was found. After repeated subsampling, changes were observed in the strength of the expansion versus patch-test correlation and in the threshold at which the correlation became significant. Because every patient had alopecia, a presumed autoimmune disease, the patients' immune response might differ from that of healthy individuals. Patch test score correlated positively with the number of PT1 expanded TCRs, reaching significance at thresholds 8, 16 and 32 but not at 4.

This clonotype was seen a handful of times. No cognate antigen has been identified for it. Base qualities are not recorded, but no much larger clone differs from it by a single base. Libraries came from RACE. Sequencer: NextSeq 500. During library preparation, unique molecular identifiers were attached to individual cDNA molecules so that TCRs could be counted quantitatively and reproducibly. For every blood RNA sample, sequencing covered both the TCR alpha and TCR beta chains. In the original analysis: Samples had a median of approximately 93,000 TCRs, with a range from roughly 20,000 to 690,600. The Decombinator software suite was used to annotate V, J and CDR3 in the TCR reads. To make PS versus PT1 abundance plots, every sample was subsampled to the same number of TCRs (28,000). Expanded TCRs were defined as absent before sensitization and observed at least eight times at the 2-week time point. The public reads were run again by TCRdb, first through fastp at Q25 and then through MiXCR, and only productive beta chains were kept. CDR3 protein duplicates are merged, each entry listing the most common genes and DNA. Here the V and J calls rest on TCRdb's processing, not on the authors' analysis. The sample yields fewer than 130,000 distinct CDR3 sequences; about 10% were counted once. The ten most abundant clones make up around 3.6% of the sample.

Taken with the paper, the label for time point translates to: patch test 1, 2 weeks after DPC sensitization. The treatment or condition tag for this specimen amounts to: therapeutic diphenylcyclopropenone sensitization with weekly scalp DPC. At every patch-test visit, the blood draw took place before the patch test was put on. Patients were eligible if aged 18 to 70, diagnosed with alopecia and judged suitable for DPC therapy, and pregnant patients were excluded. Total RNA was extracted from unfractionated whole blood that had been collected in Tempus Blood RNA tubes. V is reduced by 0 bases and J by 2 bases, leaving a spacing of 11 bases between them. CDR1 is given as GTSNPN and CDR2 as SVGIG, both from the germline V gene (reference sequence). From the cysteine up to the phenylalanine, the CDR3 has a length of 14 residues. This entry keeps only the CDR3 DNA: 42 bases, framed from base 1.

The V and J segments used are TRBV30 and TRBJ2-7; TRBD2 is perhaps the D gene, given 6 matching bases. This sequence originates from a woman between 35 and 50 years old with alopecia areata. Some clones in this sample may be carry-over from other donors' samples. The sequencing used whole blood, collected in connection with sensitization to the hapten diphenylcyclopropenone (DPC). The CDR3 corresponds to CAWSVLADTYEQYF. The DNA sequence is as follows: TGTGCCTGGAGTGTACTAGCAGATACCTACGAGCAGTACTTC.